This TCR beta chain derives from a study of beta chain features in type 1 diabetes listed by TCRdb under 2018. Describing the broader study: Patients and healthy donors did not differ in mean age, gender distribution, total cell number or subset yield. A total of about 110,000,000 sorted cells were examined across all samples, and a strong correlation was observed between cell number per subset and RNA yield. In the study, recently diagnosed type 1 diabetes patients and matched healthy donors were compared on the TCRB repertoires of their sorted circulating CD4+ T cell subsets. Naive and central memory subsets were obtained from all 30 or so donors, but regulatory and stem cell-like memory subsets were isolated from only 8 patients and about eight healthy donors.

Study-wide conclusions, independent of this receptor: PCR may preferentially amplify shorter templates, but because patient and control samples were amplified and corrected together, any resulting skew would affect both groups equally. The naive, central memory and regulatory TCRB repertoires appeared to resemble one another more closely among patients than among healthy donors. Patients with type 1 diabetes made fewer insertions and deleted more nucleotides at VDJ recombination sites, implying thymic rearrangement abnormalities. A moderate but significant shortening of TCRB CDR3 length was observed in type 1 diabetes patients in all four CD4+ subsets. Because cDNA was sequenced instead of genomic DNA, activated cells with high expression could be over-represented, although the groups did not differ in activation or CD3 levels. Because the HLA sub-analyses included only small numbers of individuals, any influence of HLA type on TCRB rearrangement was left unresolved.

The entire amount of isolated RNA was reverse transcribed using the High Capacity cDNA Reverse Transcription Kit, so the sequenced TCRB transcripts were expressed ones. Deep immunoSEQ sequencing was applied to naive, central memory and regulatory T cell samples, giving an average of approximately 4 million total reads per sample. Sorted cells were lysed in RLT buffer and RNA was extracted with DNase-treated RNeasy Micro or Mini kits, depending on cell number. Each cell subset was processed separately to prevent cross-contamination, with patient and healthy donor samples processed together. TCRB sequences were amplified from cDNA with the immunoSEQ multiplex PCR, producing 87-bp fragments spanning the CDR3 region. Sequencing of the amplicons was done on the Illumina HiSeq platform. Processing in the source paper ran as follows. PCR bias was computationally corrected using synthetic template baselines, reads within Hamming distance 2 were collapsed, and singletons that could not be merged were discarded. Reads were aligned against IMGT so that V, D and J genes, CDR3 length and insertions or deletions at six rearrangement sites could be assigned. Within each subset, clonotype counts were normalized to the number of sorted cells before true diversity and Gini coefficients were calculated with the tcR R package. The overlap coefficient, calculated on TCRB nucleotide sequences, was used to quantify repertoire sharing. In its TCRdb copy, this immuneACCESS table keeps in-frame sequences only and misses some clones. Where compared with another copy, unresolved V genes explain less than half of these, and the others have no known cause. V, J and clone size are those of that table, while D and trimming were read from the DNA. The table for this sample lists approximately 160,000 clones; around 10% of them were counted only once. The ten largest make up around 0.5% of the sample.

A remark on this clone: The antigen it recognizes is unknown. The input lacks base qualities; no much larger clone sits a single base away.

The germline V gene sets CDR1 to SGHAT and CDR2 to FQNNGV. Counted from cysteine to phenylalanine, this CDR3 has 13 amino acids. Solely the CDR3 DNA is kept, with 39 bases framed from the first base. V is clipped by 5 bases and J by 5 bases, and the sequence between their germline boundaries is 9 bases long. A single peripheral blood draw of around 120 mL on average was collected from each donor into heparinised tubes. A BD FACSAria II was used to sort naive, central memory, regulatory and stem cell-like memory CD4+ T cells with a panel that included CD45RO, CCR7, CD25, CD127, CD95 and CD27. Every sorted population had a purity above 95%. Right away, PBMCs were isolated by Lymphoprep density gradient centrifugation and were stained directly, with no culture step. Samples were stained and sorted in pairs, with one healthy donor and one patient per experiment, so that batch effects were minimized.

Rearrangement joined TRBV11-2 to TRBJ2-2; the D gene cannot be resolved reliably. This clonotype was sampled from a man under 40 with type 1 diabetes. The sequenced sample was central memory CD4+ T cells from blood. The DNA sequence is TGTGCCAGCAGCCGAGGAATAACCGGGGAGCTGTTTTTT. Its protein is CASSRGITGELFF.